These 8 T cell receptor beta chains were all obtained from the same sample, sequenced in a study of blood T cells in healthy people across ages. For the second PCR, which ran for roughly 6 to 11 cycles, a sample-barcoded 5' primer and a J-beta primer mix were used. TCRdb passed the 5' RACE reads through MiXCR, listing each CDR3 protein once. The sample shows 650,000 to 800,000 distinct CDR3 sequences, around 50% of them seen only once. Sample: blood. The receptors shown here come from an elderly woman in good health.

The chain's CDR3 is CASSGEERQPQHF. CDR3 DNA sequence: TGTGCCAGCAGTGGGGAGGAACGTCAGCCCCAGCATTTT. The rearrangement uses TRBV25-1 and TRBJ1-5; D is undetermined. The CDR3 loop spans 13 amino acids. Germline CDR1 reads MGHDK; CDR2 reads SYGVNS. Trimming removed 4 bases at V and 6 bases at J, with 10 bases between. The whole variable domain, remainder taken from reference TRBV25-1 and TRBJ1-5, is EADIYQTPRYLVIGTGKKITLECSQTMGHDKMYWYQQDPGMELHLIHYSYGVNSTEKGDLSSESTVSRIRTEHFPLTLESARPSHTSQYLCASSGEERQPQHFGDGTRLSIL.

This chain connects TRBV5-1 to TRBJ1-1; 7 bases align to TRBD1. The CDR3 is 19 amino acids. The V segment lost 1 base and the J segment 1 base; nucleotides outside the gene matches: 16. Germline CDR1 SGHRS, CDR2 YFSETQ. CDR3 sequence reads: CASSLFPQLRGRGNTEAFF. The CDR3 bases are TGCGCCAGCAGCTTGTTTCCCCAATTAAGGGGGCGTGGGAACACTGAAGCTTTCTTT.

There are a few counts of this clonotype. The gene calls are TRBV20-1 and TRBJ1-5, with TRBD1 matching over 9 bases. Germline V lookup: CDR1 DFQATT, CDR2 SNEGSKA (reference sequence). The CDR3 has 15 amino acids. V shed 6 bases and J 3 bases; nucleotides not matched to a gene: 9. This CDR3 reads CSALLTGGYNQPQHF. CDR3 in DNA: TGCAGTGCGCTCTTGACAGGGGGGTACAATCAGCCCCAGCATTTT.

As regards this clonotype: A junction end diverges from the germline sequence, so it may reflect a read error. The CDR3 nucleotides are TGCACCAGCAGCCAAGGGGCGGGAGGGAGATTCTACAACGAGCAGTTCTTC. Encoded protein: CTSSQGAGGRFYNEQFF. The rearrangement uses TRBV4-1 and TRBJ2-1, with 9 bases that match TRBD2. This CDR3 has 17 residues. Germline CDR1 and CDR2: MGHRA and YSYEKL.

The rearrangement joins TRBV7-2 to TRBJ2-1; D is perhaps TRBD1 (6 bases). This CDR3 is built from 14 residues. Looked up from germline, CDR1 is SGHTA and CDR2 is FQGNSA. V shed 2 bases and J shed 8 bases, with 13 bases lying between them. As DNA, the CDR3 is TGTGCCAGCAGCTTAATACAGGGAGTTTATGAGCAGTTCTTC. Translated, it gives CASSLIQGVYEQFF.

Worth noting for this clonotype: This may arise from a read error, as a much more abundant clone is one base away. The J gene is TRBJ2-1, the V gene TRBV12-3 or TRBV12-4, with D maybe TRBD1 (5 bases). CDR3 length equals 14 residues. The CDR3 DNA sequence: TGTGCCAGCACTCCCAGGGCCCAGGTCAATGGGCAGTTCTTC. It codes for CASTPRAQVNGQFF.

The chain is built from TRBV10-3 and TRBJ2-7; possible D gene TRBD1, 5 bases. The CDR3 consists of 16 residues. CDR1 ENHRY and CDR2 SYGVKD come from the germline V gene. V lost 5 bases, J lost 2 bases, and 19 bases lay in between. The CDR3 DNA reads as TGTGCCATCAGTTCCCCCACAACGGCAGGGACCTACGAGCAGTACTTC. Its protein product is CAISSPTTAGTYEQYF.

The chain recombines TRBV21-1 with TRBJ1-1; the table's D call, TRBD1, has no DNA check behind it. TRBV21-1 constitutes a pseudogene. The CDR3 covers 19 residues. The CDR3: CASSEAQNGGTGGYTEVFF. The CDR3 nucleotides read TGTGCCAGCAGCGAGGCCCAAAACGGAGGGACAGGAGGTTACACTGAAGTTTTCTTT.